This TCR beta chain came from a study of blood T cell repertoires in COVID-19 (dated by TCRdb to between 2020 and 2021). In terms of the full investigation: Samples from collaborators originated in the United States, Italy and Spain and spanned both the acute and convalescent phases of COVID-19. The material from the prospective study consisted of cDNA or gDNA derived from T cells, B-cell-depleted T cells, or PBMCs. The samples were drawn from two sources: the first 160 participants of the ongoing ImmuneRACE study, and 1,000 to 1,500 subjects contributed by 6 global collaborators. Nearly every sample came with metadata listing a de-identified subject ID, COVID-19 status, age in years and sex. The dataset comprised deeply sampled blood TCRbeta repertoires from subjects exposed to, actively infected with, or recovered from COVID-19. A freely available public database, intended as a resource for researchers studying the immune response to SARS-CoV-2, is where the repertoires were released. Where available, HLA class I and class II types were taken from metadata supplied by the sample provider and were not determined by assay-based typing. Points the paper makes about the study in general: The amount of clinical and demographic metadata varied by source and participant and was provided uncurated.

In Seattle, one collaborating source enrolled patients while the infection was active and tracked those patients longitudinally over the course of disease. Whole blood was collected in K2EDTA tubes by collaborating institutions according to the institutions' own protocols. Collaborator samples were shipped for TCRbeta analysis as frozen whole blood, isolated PBMCs, or DNA extracted from either sample type. TCRbeta CDR3 regions were amplified from genomic DNA using the immunoSEQ Assay, a bias-controlled multiplex PCR. In the paper's pipeline: Within the assay, amplification of reference gene primers was used to estimate how many nucleated cells each sample contained. To quantify the absolute abundance of each unique TCRbeta CDR3 rearrangement, sequence reads were collapsed and filtered. For each sample, productive Simpson clonality was calculated as the square root of Simpson's diversity index across productive rearrangements. TCRdb obtained this table from immuneACCESS and retained in-frame rearrangements with V and J assigned. These tables miss some clones; where compared with another copy, unresolved V genes account for less than half of the shortfall, and the remainder is unexplained. The D gene and trimming were derived from the DNA, and the V and J assignments and clone size from that table. This sample gives 200,000 to 250,000 clones in total; about 87% of them show up just once. The ten largest account for 2% to 3% of the sample.

Reading from cysteine to phenylalanine, the CDR3 counts 15 amino acids. Kept here is only the CDR3 DNA, which spans 45 bases and is read in frame from base 1. V lost 1 base and J lost 5 bases, and the count of bases not matched to a germline gene is 3. The CDR1 and CDR2 encoded by the germline V gene are SGHRS and YFSETQ. Comment on this clone: Its target antigen remains unknown. Base qualities are missing; no much larger clone stands one base away.

The chain employs TRBV5-1 and TRBJ1-6; 7 bases in the middle match TRBD1. The specimen sequenced was peripheral blood. The receptor comes from a man aged 30-40 years with COVID-19, enrolled during active disease. The nucleotide sequence reads TGCGCCAGCAGCTTGCCTGACAGGGATAATTCACCCCTCCACTTT. Translated, this gives CASSLPDRDNSPLHF.